The T cell receptor beta chain described here comes from a study of T cell responses to AZD1222 COVID-19 vaccine. Findings of the study overall: The donor group comprised mostly white British people and more females; the analysis possibly underestimated clonal diversity.

Produced via immunoSEQ multiplex PCR; TCRdb's table is partial and in-frame only. In the table there are more than 250,000 clones, 85% to 95% of which are singletons. Worth noting for this clone: Its target is not known.

The germline V gene encodes CDR1 MDHEN and CDR2 SYDVKM. The CDR3 loop spans 13 amino acids. V shed 3 bases and J shed 4 bases, with 9 bases lying between them. The rearrangement uses TRBV28 and TRBJ2-5; D call uncertain. The sequencing used peripheral blood, collected on day 0 of AZD1222 vaccination. This clonotype originated in an adult in good health. CDR3 amino acids: CASSLGWGETQYF. CDR3 DNA: TGTGCCAGCAGTTTGGGATGGGGAGAGACCCAGTACTTC.